This T cell receptor (beta chain) emerged from a study of blood T cell repertoires in COVID-19. Study-level background: The United States, Italy and Spain were the sources of the acute and convalescent COVID-19 samples. The cDNA or gDNA used as material had been derived from T cells, B-cell-depleted T cells, or PBMCs.

V lost 3 bases and J lost 5; bases outside the gene matches: 11. This CDR3 spans 16 amino acids. Germline loops: CDR1 KGHSH, CDR2 LQKENI. In the authors' methods: Amplified reference gene primers provided the basis for estimating nucleated cell counts. Some clones are missing from TCRdb's copy, which holds only in-frame ones; the method was immunoSEQ multiplex PCR. V, J and clone size derive from that table, while D and trimming were established from the DNA sequence. The profile covers about 90,000 clones, with approximately 86% appearing a single time and roughly 10% taken by the ten largest. The sequence was collected from a woman in her sixties or seventies with active or convalescent COVID-19. Specimen: peripheral blood. V is TRBV18 and J is TRBJ1-1; 8 nucleotides match TRBD1. This CDR3 reads CASSPRQGYSRTEAFF. The CDR3 bases are TGTGCCAGCTCACCTAGACAGGGGTACAGCCGGACTGAAGCTTTCTTT.